This T cell receptor beta chain was retrieved from a study of cytomegalovirus exposure and HLA in healthy donors. General study points: Three of the chains that were CMV-associated were confirmed in vitro to be specific for CMV antigens. Most TCR sequences showed up rarely, but some public TCRs showed up in many donors. Analysis performed later showed TCR beta chains linked to HLA being more clonally expanded than equally common others.

V gave up 0 bases and J gave up 5 bases; unmatched junction bases: 11. The CDR3 loop spans 17 amino acids. The germline CDR1 and CDR2 sequences are LGHNT and FRNRAP. Healthy bone marrow donors made up the cohort. As to this clone: The target antigen is unknown.

The PCR employed 60 Vbeta primers together with 13 Jbeta primers. Profiling relied on immunoSEQ multiplex PCR, and the TCRdb table lists in-frame clones only, not all of them. This repertoire shows around 100,000 clones, roughly 71% found once; its top ten account for about 10%. Source material: PBMCs. The receptor's source is a middle-aged man in good health and CMV-seronegative. This chain links TRBV12-5 with TRBJ2-5, with 8 bases lining up with TRBD2. For the CDR3, the DNA is TGTGCTAGTGGTTTGGTAGGCGGTGTAGCGGGAATTGAGACCCAGTACTTC. Amino acids: CASGLVGGVAGIETQYF.